A single sample is the source of the 26 T cell receptor beta chains below, sequenced in a study of beta chain features in type 1 diabetes. Their antigens remain unidentified. General study points: The study found moderately but significantly shorter TCRB CDR3s in all four CD4+ subsets of Type 1 diabetes patients.

The sequenced template was cDNA made from the entire isolated RNA. Here immunoSEQ multiplex PCR was the method, and the copy in TCRdb shows in-frame clones only, minus some. The data hold 150,000 to 200,000 clones, with around 8.4% observed a single time. Sequenced material: central memory CD4+ T cells from blood. These receptors came from a woman between 18 and 30 years old with type 1 diabetes.

The chain employs TRBV6-6 and TRBJ2-2; D is perhaps TRBD2 (6 bases). Trimming took off 7 bases at V and 5 bases at J, with 14 bases between the two ends. The CDR3 loop spans 14 amino acids. CDR1 MNHNY and CDR2 SVGAGI come from the germline V gene (reference sequence). The CDR3 loop is CASNDGGTTGELFF. In nucleotides, the CDR3 is TGTGCCAGCAACGACGGCGGGACGACCGGGGAGCTGTTTTTT.

The table lists this clone with a few counts. The chain carries TRBV14 and TRBJ1-1, with D possibly being TRBD1 (5 bases). V gave up 4 bases and J gave up 4 bases, with 16 bases separating them. Germline values: CDR1 SGHDN, CDR2 FVKESK. The CDR3 runs to 15 residues. CDR3 nucleotides: TGTGCCAGCAGCCCCCTCACAGGCATGGGCACTGAAGCTTTCTTT. Translating gives CASSPLTGMGTEAFF.

The CDR3 spells CASSEAGLDTEAFF. The CDR3 DNA sequence: TGTGCCAGCAGTGAAGCCGGTTTGGACACTGAAGCTTTCTTT. The chain links TRBV2 to TRBJ1-1; no firm D call. V lost 0 bases to trimming and J lost 3 bases, with 8 bases between them. The V gene's germline CDR1 is SNHLY and CDR2 FYNNEI. The CDR3 is 14 amino acids.

The sample holds a few counts of this clone. The chain links TRBV7-9 to TRBJ2-1; D possibly corresponds to TRBD2 (6 bases). V was pared by 4 bases and J by 9 bases, with 19 bases between. The germline V gene encodes CDR1 SEHNR and CDR2 FQNEAQ (reference sequence). The CDR3 is 15 residues long. The DNA of the CDR3 is TGTGCCAGCAGCTCGTCGCGGGGTGGCGTTCCTGAGCAGTTCTTC. Protein sequence: CASSSSRGGVPEQFF.

The sample holds a few counts of this clone. The genes are TRBV7-8 and TRBJ2-7; 12 nucleotides align to TRBD2. The CDR3 runs to 18 residues. V lost 5 bases to trimming and J lost 0 bases; unmatched junction nucleotides: 11. Germline V CDR1 and CDR2: SGHVS, FQNEAQ. The CDR3 here is CASSPVRTSGTSSYEQYF. CDR3 DNA: TGTGCCAGCAGCCCCGTTAGGACTAGCGGGACCAGCTCCTACGAGCAGTACTTC.

A few counts support this clone. The rearrangement links TRBV5-6 to TRBJ2-7; 9 bases agree with TRBD1. Unmatched junction bases numbered 15, after V lost 5 bases and J lost 6 bases. Per germline, CDR1 SGHDT and CDR2 YYEEEE. This CDR3 has 16 amino acids. The CDR3 here is CASRYLSMDRGGEQYF. CDR3 DNA: TGTGCCAGCAGATACTTATCAATGGACAGGGGAGGCGAGCAGTACTTC.

The table lists this clone with a few counts. This sequence joins TRBV7-9 and TRBJ1-2, with 11 bases aligning to TRBD1. The V and J ends lost 6 bases and 6 bases, in that order; junction bases with no gene match: 9. The CDR3 consists of 15 residues. CDR1 SEHNR and CDR2 FQNEAQ come from the germline V gene (reference sequence). The CDR3 sequence is CASSFHRTGGDGYTF. The CDR3 coding sequence is TGTGCCAGCAGTTTCCACCGGACAGGGGGCGATGGCTACACCTTC.

The chain has TRBV9 and TRBJ2-1; D might be TRBD1 (6 bases). The V end was cut by 4 bases, the J end by 8 bases, with 13 bases between. Germline V gives CDR1 SGDLS, CDR2 YYNGEE. This CDR3 has 13 amino acids. CDR3 coding DNA: TGTGCCAGCAGCACCGGACCAGGGGATGAGCAGTTCTTC. Protein sequence: CASSTGPGDEQFF.

This clone came up a few times. The chain has TRBV29-1 and TRBJ2-1, with 11 bases fitting TRBD2. Germline V gene lookup returns CDR1 SQVTM and CDR2 ANQGSEA. The CDR3 has 15 amino acids. With 7 bases clipped from V and 4 bases from J, the junction kept 9 bases outside the gene matches. The CDR3, as DNA: TGCAGCGGTACGCTACTAGCGGGGGTATACAATGAGCAGTTCTTC. Encoded protein: CSGTLLAGVYNEQFF.

As DNA, the CDR3 is TGTGCCAGCAGCGCGGACAGATACAATGAGCAGTTCTTC. Protein sequence: CASSADRYNEQFF. This chain joins TRBV7-8 and TRBJ2-1; D perhaps matches TRBD1 (6 bases). Deletions cut 5 bases from V and 4 bases from J, with 9 bases between. The CDR3 is 13 amino acids. The germline CDR1 and CDR2 sequences are SGHVS and FQNEAQ. Full variable domain (outside the CDR3, taken from reference TRBV7-8 and TRBJ2-1): GAGVSQSPRYKVAKRGQDVALRCDPISGHVSLFWYQQALGQGPEFLTYFQNEAQLDKSGLPSDRFFAERPEGSVSTLKIQRTQQEDSAVYLCASSADRYNEQFFGPGTRLTVL.

The chain has TRBV5-4 and TRBJ1-1, with 11 positions matching TRBD1. The CDR3 has 16 amino acids. J gave up 1 base and V 4 bases, and 6 bases lay outside the gene matches. The germline gives CDR1 SGHNT, CDR2 YYREEE (reference sequence). The CDR3 loop reads CASSPPGQGGNTEAFF. CDR3 nucleotide sequence: TGTGCCAGCAGCCCACCGGGACAGGGGGGGAACACTGAAGCTTTCTTT.

The table lists this clone with a few counts. The chain joins TRBV7-9 to TRBJ2-7; D is possibly TRBD1 (5 bases). Between the trimmed V and J ends, which lost 3 bases and 1 base, there was a span of 10 bases. The germline gives CDR1 SEHNR, CDR2 FQNEAQ (reference sequence). CDR3 size: 14 residues. The CDR3 protein is CASSLGRDSYEQYF. CDR3 sequence (DNA): TGTGCCAGCAGCTTGGGCAGGGATTCCTACGAGCAGTACTTC.

The chain is built from TRBV6-1 and TRBJ2-7; 8 bases line up with TRBD1. Germline CDR1 and CDR2: MNHNS and SASEGT. CDR3 length: 13 residues. V was pared by 6 bases and J by 4 bases, with 5 bases of the junction left unmatched. In DNA, the CDR3 is TGTGCCAGCAGCGACCAGGGGGCTTACGAGCAGTACTTC. The encoded protein is CASSDQGAYEQYF.

In its sample, this clone was seen a few times. The chain uses TRBV28 and TRBJ1-2; 7 bases agree with TRBD1. This CDR3 has 13 amino acids. CDR1 is MDHEN and CDR2 is SYDVKM in the germline V gene. The V gene end was trimmed by 5 bases and the J gene end by 6 bases; junction bases not matched to a gene: 6. The CDR3 DNA sequence: TGTGCCAGCAGTCCGACAGGGTTCAATGGCTACACCTTC. It specifies CASSPTGFNGYTF.

This chain connects TRBV6-5 to TRBJ2-7; 7 bases align to TRBD2. This CDR3 contains 14 residues. The ends lost 7 bases at V and 0 bases at J; junction bases unmatched: 6. The germline gives CDR1 MNHEY, CDR2 SVGAGI. This CDR3 reads CASNRAGSSYEQYF. CDR3 sequence (DNA): TGTGCCAGCAACAGAGCGGGGTCCTCCTACGAGCAGTACTTC.

This clone appeared a few times. Other DNA sequences in the sample encode the same CDR3. The gene calls are TRBV18 and TRBJ2-5, with 8 bases identical to TRBD1. The length of the CDR3 is 15 residues. Unmatched junction bases numbered 9, after V lost 3 bases and J lost 6 bases. The germline gives CDR1 KGHSH, CDR2 LQKENI. This CDR3 is CASSPPTGGLQTQYF. In DNA, the CDR3 is TGTGCCAGCTCACCCCCAACAGGGGGACTTCAGACCCAGTACTTC.

This chain uses TRBV7-8 with TRBJ2-7; 8 bases line up with TRBD1. The CDR3 totals 14 residues. Germline V gene lookup returns CDR1 SGHVS and CDR2 FQNEAQ. The trim removed 6 bases at V and 3 bases at J, leaving 7 bases unmatched. The DNA for the CDR3 is TGTGCCAGCAGGCCGGGACAGGAAAACTACGAGCAGTACTTC. This sequence encodes CASRPGQENYEQYF.

This clone was found a few times. V usage is TRBV6-1 and J usage is TRBJ2-7; D is unclear. Trimming shortened V by 2 bases and J by 6 bases, and 11 bases separated the two germline ends. CDR1 and CDR2 from the germline V gene are MNHNS and SASEGT. CDR3 length: 13 amino acids. For the CDR3, the DNA is TGTGCCAGCAGTGAAAACCTAGTTGTCGAGCAGTACTTC. Its translation: CASSENLVVEQYF.

The J gene is TRBJ2-2, the V gene TRBV5-1, with D tentatively TRBD2 (5 bases). The ends were cut back, 1 base at V and 5 bases at J, with 12 bases in the middle. Germline V CDR1 and CDR2: SGHRS, YFSETQ. The CDR3 is made up of 15 amino acids. As DNA, the CDR3 is TGCGCCAGCAGCTTGTCGCGGGTTGTAACCGGGGAGCTGTTTTTT. This codes for CASSLSRVVTGELFF.

This clone was observed a handful of times. V and J are TRBV11-2 and TRBJ2-1, with a tentative D call TRBD2 (6 bases). The CDR3 spans 15 residues. The V end lost 5 bases, the J end lost 5 bases, and 16 bases lay between the germline ends. Germline CDR1 SGHAT, CDR2 FQNNGV. The CDR3 reads CASSKGLLGDNEQFF. CDR3 in DNA: TGTGCCAGCAGCAAGGGACTCCTCGGAGACAATGAGCAGTTCTTC.

The chain combines TRBV7-9 with TRBJ2-5, with D maybe TRBD2 (6 bases). Trimming left V 6 bases short and J 5 bases short, with 13 bases between. Germline V CDR1 and CDR2: SEHNR, FQNEAQ (reference sequence). This CDR3 contains 13 residues. The CDR3 region has the DNA TGTGCCAGCAGGCCTACTAGCACGGAGACCCAGTACTTC. Amino acids: CASRPTSTETQYF. The full variable domain, its missing parts supplied by reference TRBV7-9 and TRBJ2-5, is DTGVSQNPRHKITKRGQNVTFRCDPISEHNRLYWYRQTLGQGPEFLTYFQNEAQLEKSRLLSDRFSAERPKGSFSTLEIQRTEQGDSAMYLCASRPTSTETQYFGPGTRLLVL.

This clone turned up a few times. The rearrangement joins TRBV6-5 to TRBJ2-4; D is unclear. The CDR3 contains 15 residues. CDR1 and CDR2 (germline): MNHEY, SVGAGI. The V end lost 6 bases, the J end lost 0 bases, and 12 bases lay between the germline ends. The CDR3 region has the DNA TGTGCCAGCAGCCCCGACCGACTAGCCAAAAACATTCAGTACTTC. It specifies CASSPDRLAKNIQYF.

This clone has only one observation. This chain joins TRBV29-1 and TRBJ2-1, with TRBD2 matching 14 bases. The CDR3 has 13 residues. The V gene's germline CDR1 is SQVTM and CDR2 ANQGSEA. V was clipped by 8 bases and J by 8 bases; unmatched bases: 5. CDR3 amino acids: CSPRLAGGDEQFF. In nucleotides, the CDR3 is TGCAGCCCAAGACTAGCGGGGGGGGATGAGCAGTTCTTC.

The rearrangement links TRBV19 to TRBJ1-1; D not resolved. The ends were cut back, 3 bases at V and 11 bases at J, with 13 bases in the middle. The CDR3 sequence is 12 residues long. The V gene's germline CDR1 is LNHDA and CDR2 SQIVND (reference sequence). As DNA, the CDR3 is TGTGCCAGTAGTATTGGTCACATCGGGGCTTTCTTT. Protein product: CASSIGHIGAFF. The entire variable domain, with the rest obtained from reference TRBV19 and TRBJ1-1, is as follows: DGGITQSPKYLFRKEGQNVTLSCEQNLNHDAMYWYRQDPGQGLRLIYYSQIVNDFQKGDIAEGYSVSREKKESFPLTVTSAQKNPTAFYLCASSIGHIGAFFGQGTRLTVV.

The V gene is TRBV28, the J gene TRBJ2-2; unclear D gene. The germline V gene has CDR1 MDHEN and CDR2 SYDVKM. The CDR3 contains 14 residues. Trimming removed 7 bases from V and 4 bases from J, with 13 bases in between. The CDR3 loop is CASKMGTFTGELFF. The CDR3 region has the DNA TGTGCCAGCAAGATGGGCACCTTCACCGGGGAGCTGTTTTTT.

The chain has TRBV5-6 and TRBJ1-1; no reliable D call. V was pared by 1 base and J by 5 bases, with 12 bases between. Germline CDR1 reads SGHDT; CDR2 reads YYEEEE. The CDR3 has 14 residues. CDR3 loop: CASSLIGEVTEAFF. DNA for the CDR3: TGTGCCAGCAGCTTGATAGGAGAGGTAACTGAAGCTTTCTTT.